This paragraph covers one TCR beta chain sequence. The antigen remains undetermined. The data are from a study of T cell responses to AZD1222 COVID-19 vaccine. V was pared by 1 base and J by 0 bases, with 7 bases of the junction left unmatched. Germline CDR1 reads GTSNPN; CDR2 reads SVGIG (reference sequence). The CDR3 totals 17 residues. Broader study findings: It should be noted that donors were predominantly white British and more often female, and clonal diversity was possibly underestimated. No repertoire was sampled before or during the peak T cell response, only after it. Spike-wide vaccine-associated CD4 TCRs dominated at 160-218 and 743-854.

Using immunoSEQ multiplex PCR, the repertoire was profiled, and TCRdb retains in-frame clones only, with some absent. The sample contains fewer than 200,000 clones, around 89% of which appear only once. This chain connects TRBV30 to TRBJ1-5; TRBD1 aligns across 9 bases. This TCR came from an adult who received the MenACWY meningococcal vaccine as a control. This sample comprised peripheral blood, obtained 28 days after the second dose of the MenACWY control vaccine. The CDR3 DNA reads TGTGCCTGGAGTGCGACAGGGGGTACCTATAGCAATCAGCCCCAGCATTTT. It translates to CAWSATGGTYSNQPQHF. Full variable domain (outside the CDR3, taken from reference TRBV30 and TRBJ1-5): SQTIHQWPATLVQPVGSPLSLECTVEGTSNPNLYWYRQAAGRGLQLLFYSVGIGQISSEVPQNLSASRPQDRQFILSSKKLLLSDSGFYLCAWSATGGTYSNQPQHFGDGTRLSIL.